This paragraph reports one T cell receptor (beta chain). Its specificity is unknown. This record belongs to a study of T-cell memory formation after mild COVID-19. Across the study: Each donor largely had its own TCR clusters.

Using its own MiXCR run on the 5' RACE reads, TCRdb lists one record per CDR3 protein. The sample consists of approximately 490,000 distinct CDR3 sequences, around 21% of them appearing once. Points from the study as a whole: Among clones contracting day 15 to 85, CD4/CD8 was balanced, whereas later expanders leaned CD4+.

The ends lost 3 bases at V and 1 base at J; junction bases unmatched: 4. From germline, CDR1 is DFQATT and CDR2 SNEGSKA (reference sequence). This CDR3 region has 15 residues. The sequencing sample was made of PBMCs or a T cell subset sorted from them (not recorded which). The chain employs TRBV20-1 and TRBJ2-3; 10 nucleotides agree with TRBD1. The sequence came from an adult woman who had mild COVID-19 (a few samples of this study predate the infection). Cell type and time point are not known. The CDR3 here is CSASRQGAGTDTQYF. CDR3 DNA sequence: TGCAGTGCTAGCCGACAGGGGGCGGGCACAGATACGCAGTATTTT.